This T cell receptor beta chain was identified during a study of sequential checkpoint blockade in melanoma (dated by TCRdb to about 2019). Context from the whole study: Using 1:1 randomization, the trial assigned patients either to first-line nivolumab followed by ipilimumab (arm A) or to ipilimumab followed by nivolumab (arm B). Maintenance nivolumab was given following each of the two trial sequences.

Of note for this clone: Its binding antigen is unknown. No base quality values were provided; no much bigger clone lies one nucleotide off.

Counted from cysteine to phenylalanine, this CDR3 has 14 amino acids. Of all the DNA, just the CDR3 is kept, 42 bases in frame from base 1. Looking up the germline V gene yields CDR1 MDHEN and CDR2 SYDVKM. According to the study, the label for this sample's treatment or condition signals: randomized to nivolumab then ipilimumab (arm A) or the reverse (arm B). None of the patients in the trial had previously been given DNA-damaging chemotherapy. Live CD3+CD8+ cells negative for CD19 and CD56 were sorted from thawed PBMCs on a FACS Aria II flow cytometer. Samples came from patients with melanoma in CheckMate 064, a randomized, open-label phase II trial of sequential checkpoint blockade. Peripheral blood mononuclear cells were collected by leukapheresis, purified with Ficoll-Paque, and frozen in human serum with roughly 10% DMSO. Purity of sorted blood CD3+CD8+ cells was verified at >98% immediately after sorting, followed by DNA extraction.

TCRbeta CDR3 regions were immunosequenced from genomic DNA with the immunoSEQ Assay. Genomic DNA was amplified by bias-controlled multiplex PCR before high-throughput sequencing. Under the source paper's analysis protocol: To quantify the absolute abundance of each unique TCRbeta CDR3 region, the sequences were collapsed and filtered. Clonality, defined as 1 minus Pielou's evenness, was calculated using only productive rearrangements. A previously published method was used to identify clones whose frequencies were significantly greater in on-treatment samples than in baseline samples. Imported from immuneACCESS, the table was reduced by TCRdb to in-frame sequences with V and J called. These copies leave out some clones; in studies compared against another copy, an unresolved V gene accounts for under half, and the cause of the remainder is not known. That table supplies the V and J calls and clone size; D and trimming were determined from the DNA. The sample records some 14,000 clones, approximately 80% of which are singletons. The top ten clonotypes cover around 30% of the sample.

Study-wide conclusions, independent of this receptor: The response-prediction model combining TCR metrics and mutation burden needs validation in larger, independent patient cohorts.

This receptor was obtained from a human donor with melanoma. This specimen consisted of CD8+ T cells sorted from blood (inferred from file names), obtained from a patient given nivolumab and ipilimumab in sequence. The rearrangement joined TRBV28 to TRBJ2-5; tentative D gene TRBD2, with 5 bases matching. The DNA end is more similar to TRBJ2-7, so the J call may be wrong. This receptor carries the CDR3 CATSREAYSYEQYF. The DNA is TGTGCCACTTCACGGGAAGCGTACTCCTACGAGCAGTACTTC.